These T cell receptor beta chains were read from a single sample in a study of T cells expressing NK-cell markers. TCRdb reanalyzed the 5' RACE reads, giving one entry per CDR3 protein sequence and no DNA. The record lists about 550,000 distinct CDR3 sequences, of which the ten most abundant hold roughly 3.4%. The material sequenced was blood T cells: a sorted CD56 or NKG2C T cell subset, CD4+ or CD8+ T cells, or bulk PBMC T cells (not recorded which). The origin of the receptors is a man younger than 35 in good health. CDR3s include the opening cysteine and the closing phenylalanine or tryptophan.

v_call	j_call	cdr3_aa
TRBV12-3/TRBV12-4	TRBJ2-4	CASSLQLVFDQYF
TRBV6-5	TRBJ2-1	CASSYSRDIGEQFF
TRBV5-1	TRBJ2-2	CASSLTLALQNTGELFF
TRBV10-2	TRBJ2-1	CASSGDLGSNEQFF
TRBV29-1	TRBJ1-4	CSAWTAEKLFF
TRBV9	TRBJ2-5	CASSPPTGQETQYF
TRBV19	TRBJ1-2	CASSNRGLYGYTF
TRBV28	TRBJ2-7	CASRGEGRYEQYF
TRBV12-3/TRBV12-4	TRBJ2-7	CASSLAGREEQYF
TRBV7-2	TRBJ2-2	CASSPPISGELFF
TRBV9	TRBJ2-2	CASQSGTANTGELFF
TRBV4-2	TRBJ2-5	CASTPTAGGGETQYF
TRBV5-1	TRBJ2-3	CASSPRLVANTDTQYF
TRBV25-1	TRBJ2-2	CASSEIAGENTGELFF
TRBV20-1	TRBJ2-4	CSASSLLIAKNIQYF
TRBV7-9	TRBJ2-2	CASSLDRGPNTGELFF
TRBV30	TRBJ2-3	CAWSVTVSRDTQYF
TRBV4-2	TRBJ2-2	CASSRRTSGSTPNTGELFF
TRBV5-6	TRBJ2-5	CASSRPGAQYF
TRBV12-3/TRBV12-4	TRBJ2-1	CATANRGVIDEQFF
TRBV5-5	TRBJ1-2	CASSPSNLGGYTF
TRBV5-1	TRBJ2-1	CASSEEGTPFYNEQFF
TRBV5-1	TRBJ2-1	CASSQGPGDEQFF
TRBV29-1	TRBJ2-5	CSVDGIRDRGQETQYF
TRBV28	TRBJ1-1	CASSPPTVLNTEAFF
TRBV6-4	TRBJ1-5	CASSDSSREGGNQPQHF
TRBV12-5	TRBJ2-3	CASGLLESLPQGGTDTQYF
TRBV5-1	TRBJ2-7	CASSLGVGPTYEQYF
TRBV11-2	TRBJ2-3	CASSLEAGADTQYF